A single sample gave rise to the 3 T cell receptor beta chains below, sequenced in a study of cytomegalovirus exposure and HLA in healthy donors. This PCR relied on a set of 60 Vbeta primers and 13 Jbeta primers. Libraries were prepared by immunoSEQ multiplex PCR; TCRdb keeps only in-frame clonotypes and omits some of them. The data show roughly 120,000 clones, with 80% seen just once and more than 2.5% held by the top ten. Input material: PBMCs. Receptor source: a male donor in good health and CMV-seronegative.

CDR3 coding DNA: TGTGCCAGCAGCCCCAGGGGGCGCGGCACCGGGGAGCTGTTTTTT. Translation: CASSPRGRGTGELFF. This rearrangement joins TRBV7-8 to TRBJ2-2; TRBD1 matches 8 bases. Germline V CDR1 and CDR2: SGHVS, FQNEAQ. V dropped 5 bases and J dropped 4; count of bases not matched to a gene: 6. The CDR3 spans 15 residues.

In its sample, this clone was seen once. The rearrangement joins TRBV28 to TRBJ2-2, with a possible D match to TRBD1 (6 bases). CDR1 is MDHEN and CDR2 is SYDVKM in the germline V gene. V lost 7 bases, J lost 5 bases, and 20 bases lay in between. There are 16 residues in the CDR3. This CDR3 reads CASTNPGDLKTGELFF. DNA of the CDR3: TGTGCCAGCACCAATCCAGGGGATCTCAAGACCGGGGAGCTGTTTTTT. Based on the CDR3 plus reference TRBV28 and TRBJ2-2, the full variable domain is DVKVTQSSRYLVKRTGEKVFLECVQDMDHENMFWYRQDPGLGLRLIYFSYDVKMKEKGDIPEGYSVSREKKERFSLILESASTNQTSMYLCASTNPGDLKTGELFFGEGSRLTVL.

This chain joins TRBV5-4 and TRBJ2-7, with 16 bases matching TRBD2. After removal of 4 bases from V and 6 bases from J, the junction contained 10 bases not matched to a gene. The CDR3 loop spans 17 amino acids. CDR1 and CDR2 from the germline V gene are SGHNT and YYREEE (reference sequence). The CDR3 is CASSPGTSGRETSEQYF. The CDR3 nucleotides read TGTGCCAGCAGCCCCGGGACTAGCGGGAGGGAAACTAGCGAGCAGTACTTC. The full variable domain, in which reference TRBV5-4 and TRBJ2-7 provide the parts outside the CDR3, is ETGVTQSPTHLIKTRGQQVTLRCSSQSGHNTVSWYQQALGQGPQFIFQYYREEENGRGNFPPRFSGLQFPNYSSELNVNALELDDSALYLCASSPGTSGRETSEQYFGPGTRLTVT.